Listed below are T cell receptor beta chains from one sample, sequenced in a study of cytomegalovirus exposure and HLA in healthy donors. TCRdb's table, derived via immunoSEQ multiplex PCR, lists solely in-frame clones and lacks some. The table lists around 150,000 clones, 70% to 90% of them singletons. The specimen sequenced was PBMCs. The receptor source for this set is a woman in her late teens or twenties in good health and CMV-seropositive. Both conserved end residues are part of each CDR3. Each record gives: V gene, clone size, J gene, D gene, CDR3 protein, CDR3 DNA. D genes are given only for firm matches. The size of a clone is reported for some rows only, either as once, few or many, or as a class for expanded clones.

TRBV28,-,TRBJ2-7,TRBD1,CASSLTGDLLKNYEQYF,TGTGCCAGCAGTTTGACAGGGGACCTCCTTAAGAACTACGAGCAGTACTTC
TRBV6-4,medium-sized,TRBJ2-1,-,CASSERGTYNEQFF,TGTGCCAGCAGTGAGCGGGGAACCTACAATGAGCAGTTCTTC
TRBV10-3,-,TRBJ2-3,TRBD1,CAIRTGTGTDTQYF,TGTGCCATCAGAACCGGGACAGGCACAGATACGCAGTATTTT
TRBV9,-,TRBJ2-7,-,CASSVRAGTIAYEQYF,TGTGCCAGCAGCGTAAGGGCCGGGACAATCGCCTACGAGCAGTACTTC
TRBV13,-,TRBJ2-7,-,CASSRDTAYEQYF,TGTGCCAGCAGCCGCGACACCGCATACGAGCAGTACTTC
TRBV28,-,TRBJ2-5,TRBD2,CASFAAGALKTQYF,TGTGCCAGCTTTGCAGCGGGAGCGTTAAAGACCCAGTACTTC
TRBV27,-,TRBJ1-2,TRBD1,CASSLQGAGGYTF,TGTGCCAGCAGTTTACAGGGGGCGGGTGGCTACACCTTC
TRBV19,-,TRBJ1-1,TRBD1,CASIVDRTEAFF,TGTGCCAGTATCGTGGACAGGACTGAAGCTTTCTTT
TRBV5-6,-,TRBJ2-1,-,CASSLVTRPRVHNEQFF,TGTGCCAGCAGCTTGGTGACTCGACCCAGGGTCCACAATGAGCAGTTCTTC
TRBV11-2,-,TRBJ1-2,TRBD1,CASSSGTGYRYTF,TGTGCCAGCAGCTCCGGGACAGGGTATCGCTACACCTTC
TRBV27,once,TRBJ2-1,TRBD1,CASSLGTGPDEQFF,TGTGCCAGCAGTTTAGGGACAGGCCCCGATGAGCAGTTCTTC
TRBV10-3,-,TRBJ2-7,-,CAIRETPSGLTSYEQYF,TGTGCCATCAGGGAAACCCCCTCGGGACTTACCTCCTACGAGCAGTACTTC
TRBV6-4,-,TRBJ2-1,TRBD1,CASSRTELVDRESDEQFF,TGTGCCAGCAGTCGAACCGAACTCGTGGACAGGGAAAGTGATGAGCAGTTCTTC
TRBV7-2,-,TRBJ2-1,-,CASSLDLRGLLDEQFF,TGTGCCAGCAGCTTAGATCTGCGCGGCCTTTTGGATGAGCAGTTCTTC
TRBV9,-,TRBJ2-7,-,CASSVGAESSYEQYF,TGTGCCAGCAGCGTAGGGGCAGAAAGCTCCTACGAGCAGTACTTC
TRBV6-6,-,TRBJ2-1,TRBD2,CASSYPGLAGVDEQFF,TGTGCCAGCAGTTACCCGGGACTAGCGGGAGTTGATGAGCAGTTCTTC
TRBV15,-,TRBJ2-5,TRBD2,CATSLAGVETQYF,TGTGCCACCAGCTTAGCGGGAGTAGAGACCCAGTACTTC
TRBV5-1,-,TRBJ2-7,TRBD2,CASSPASGSYEQYF,TGCGCCAGCAGCCCAGCTAGCGGGTCCTACGAGCAGTACTTC
TRBV5-1,-,TRBJ2-6,TRBD1,CASSSGQGSSSGANVLTF,TGCGCCAGCAGCTCTGGACAGGGTTCAAGCTCTGGGGCCAACGTCCTGACTTTC
TRBV30,-,TRBJ1-3,-,CARRDAGNTIYF,TGTGCCCGGCGGGATGCTGGAAACACCATATATTTT
TRBV5-1,-,TRBJ2-1,-,CASSLGTTNNEQFF,TGCGCCAGCAGCTTGGGGACTACCAACAATGAGCAGTTCTTC
TRBV4-1,-,TRBJ2-7,TRBD2,CASSHGLAGTYEQYF,TGCGCCAGCAGCCACGGACTAGCGGGAACCTACGAGCAGTACTTC
TRBV20-1,once,TRBJ2-1,-,CSASQGGEQFF,TGCAGTGCCTCGCAGGGGGGAGAGCAGTTCTTC
TRBV4-1,-,TRBJ2-7,TRBD2,CASRHTTSGDYEQYF,TGCGCCAGCAGACACACAACTAGCGGGGATTACGAGCAGTACTTC
TRBV5-4,once,TRBJ2-3,TRBD2,CASSLGREVNTDTQYF,TGTGCCAGCAGCTTGGGTCGGGAGGTGAACACAGATACGCAGTATTTT
TRBV29-1,-,TRBJ2-7,TRBD1,CSVPGQGSYEQYF,TGCAGCGTTCCGGGACAGGGCTCCTACGAGCAGTACTTC
TRBV19,-,TRBJ1-2,TRBD1,CASSRNEGAGGYTF,TGTGCCAGTTCCCGAAATGAGGGGGCGGGCGGCTACACCTTC
TRBV19,-,TRBJ1-3,TRBD1,CASWTGSRKGSGNTIYF,TGTGCCAGTTGGACAGGGTCGAGGAAAGGTTCTGGAAACACCATATATTTT
TRBV7-2,-,TRBJ2-7,TRBD2,CASSLTGTSVLEQYF,TGTGCCAGCAGCTTAACCGGGACTAGCGTATTAGAGCAGTACTTC
TRBV30,-,TRBJ1-2,-,CAWKRGTALGGYTF,TGTGCCTGGAAAAGGGGCACGGCTTTAGGCGGCTACACCTTC
TRBV7-9,few,TRBJ2-7,-,CASSPSRGSYEQYF,TGTGCCAGCAGCCCCTCCAGGGGATCCTACGAGCAGTACTTC
TRBV5-1,-,TRBJ1-2,TRBD1,CASSPYRGTEIYGYTF,TGCGCCAGCAGCCCTTACCGCGGGACAGAGATCTATGGCTACACCTTC
TRBV7-9,-,TRBJ1-5,-,CASSRSTENQPQHF,TGTGCCAGCAGCCGCTCGACAGAGAATCAGCCCCAGCATTTT
TRBV18,-,TRBJ2-1,TRBD1,CASSPLGQGPYNEQFF,TGTGCCAGCTCACCACTGGGACAGGGACCTTACAATGAGCAGTTCTTC
TRBV9,-,TRBJ2-1,-,CASSVAPLASYNEQFF,TGTGCCAGCAGCGTAGCCCCACTAGCCTCCTACAATGAGCAGTTCTTC
TRBV11-2,-,TRBJ2-2,TRBD1,CASNPTGLHTGELFF,TGTGCCAGCAACCCGACAGGGTTGCACACCGGGGAGCTGTTTTTT
TRBV18,-,TRBJ1-5,-,CASSLRQGGSNQPQHF,TGTGCCAGCTCTCTTCGTCAGGGTGGAAGCAATCAGCCCCAGCATTTT
TRBV6-1,-,TRBJ1-2,-,CASSVTSLTGYTF,TGTGCCAGCAGTGTGACAAGCCTAACGGGCTACACCTTC
TRBV2,-,TRBJ1-5,-,CASSEATPKDYQPQHF,TGTGCCAGCAGTGAGGCCACCCCCAAAGATTATCAGCCCCAGCATTTT
TRBV6-5,once,TRBJ2-1,TRBD2,CASTPGLGNEQFF,TGTGCCAGCACCCCAGGACTAGGCAATGAGCAGTTCTTC
TRBV2,few,TRBJ2-7,TRBD1,CASSRQGGSYEQYF,TGTGCCAGCAGTAGACAGGGTGGCTCCTACGAGCAGTACTTC
TRBV6-5,-,TRBJ2-1,-,CASSYGRHSYNEQFF,TGTGCCAGCAGTTACGGCAGACACAGCTACAATGAGCAGTTCTTC
TRBV11-3,-,TRBJ2-7,-,CASSFRTGYGEQYF,TGTGCCAGCAGCTTCCGAACAGGGTATGGCGAGCAGTACTTC
TRBV6-5,-,TRBJ1-4,-,CASSQRGGKLFF,TGTGCCAGCAGCCAGAGGGGGGGAAAACTGTTTTTT
TRBV27,-,TRBJ2-7,TRBD2,CASSPYPGTSGRNSYEQYF,TGTGCCAGCAGTCCCTACCCTGGGACTAGCGGGAGGAACTCCTACGAGCAGTACTTC
TRBV29-1,-,TRBJ2-7,TRBD2,CSVELRRGTSQAEQYF,TGCAGCGTTGAACTTCGAAGGGGGACTAGCCAAGCAGAGCAGTACTTC
TRBV25-1,once,TRBJ2-3,-,CASSEGWQGLVSTDTQYF,TGTGCCAGCAGTGAAGGTTGGCAGGGCCTGGTAAGCACAGATACGCAGTATTTT
TRBV28,-,TRBJ1-4,-,CASSVGQGIKKLFF,TGTGCCAGCAGTGTCGGTCAGGGAATTAAAAAACTGTTTTTT